The 22 T cell receptor beta chains below were found in one sample sequenced in a study of CD8 T cells in ankylosing spondylitis. TCRdb re-derived calls from the 5' RACE reads in MiXCR, one entry per CDR3 protein. The profile shows 150,000 or so distinct CDR3 sequences, approximately 9% of them singletons. Sequencing used blood, either unsorted or a sorted T cell fraction (not recorded which). Every receptor here comes from a female donor with ankylosing spondylitis or in good health (not recorded which).

This clonotype appeared a single time. The V call is TRBV19, the J call TRBJ2-2, with TRBD2 identical over 10 bases. Germline CDR1 and CDR2: LNHDA and SQIVND (reference sequence). J was trimmed by 6 bases and V by 5 bases; bases with no gene match: 3. The length of the CDR3 is 14 residues. The CDR3 coding sequence is TGTGCCAGTAGTCCTAGCGGGAGTCCCGGGGAGCTGTTTTTT. Protein product: CASSPSGSPGELFF. Complete variable domain (other parts from reference TRBV19 and TRBJ2-2): DGGITQSPKYLFRKEGQNVTLSCEQNLNHDAMYWYRQDPGQGLRLIYYSQIVNDFQKGDIAEGYSVSREKKESFPLTVTSAQKNPTAFYLCASSPSGSPGELFFGEGSRLTVL.

This clonotype was detected a few times. The rearrangement links TRBV20-1 to TRBJ2-1; tentative D call: TRBD2 (5 bases). CDR1 DFQATT and CDR2 SNEGSKA come from the germline V gene (reference sequence). Between the trimmed V and J ends, which lost 1 base and 3 bases, there was a span of 13 bases. This CDR3 region has 15 residues. The CDR3 nucleotides read TGCAGTGCTAGAGCGATGGGAGCCTACTACAATGAGCAGTTCTTC. It translates to CSARAMGAYYNEQFF.

The rearrangement links TRBV6-1 to TRBJ2-7; D is perhaps TRBD2 (5 bases). The length of the CDR3 is 14 residues. CDR1 and CDR2 (germline): MNHNS, SASEGT. Trimming shortened V by 6 bases and J by 4 bases, and 16 bases separated the two germline ends. The CDR3 is CASSGPPGVYEQYF. The CDR3 bases are TGTGCCAGCAGCGGGCCCCCCGGGGTTTACGAGCAGTACTTC.

There are a few counts of this clonotype. The gene calls are TRBV6-5 and TRBJ1-2; D gene uncertain. The CDR3 totals 14 residues. Germline lookup yields CDR1 MNHEY and CDR2 SVGAGI. Trimming took 2 bases from V and 4 from J, leaving 11 bases between them. The CDR3 nucleotides are TGTGCCAGCAGTTACGGTACAGCCGTCTATGGCTACACCTTC. Translated, it gives CASSYGTAVYGYTF.

The table lists this clonotype with a few counts. This sequence joins TRBV9 and TRBJ2-2; 8 bases fit TRBD1. The CDR3 covers 16 residues. V lost 4 bases to trimming and J lost 5 bases; unmatched junction nucleotides: 10. CDR1 is SGDLS, CDR2 YYNGEE, per germline. CDR3 sequence reads: CASSPQTGAGTGELFF. CDR3 in DNA: TGTGCCAGCAGCCCCCAGACAGGGGCGGGTACCGGGGAGCTGTTTTTT.

This clonotype was detected many times. V gene TRBV29-1 combines with J gene TRBJ2-7; D not resolved. Germline V gene lookup returns CDR1 SQVTM and CDR2 ANQGSEA. V lost 3 bases and J lost 0, with 3 bases in between. This CDR3 contains 11 residues. DNA of the CDR3: TGCAGCGTTGACAACTCCTACGAGCAGTACTTC. It yields the protein CSVDNSYEQYF.

This clonotype has just a few counts. The chain is built from TRBV7-6 and TRBJ2-1; D gene uncertain. Deletions cut 1 base from V and 5 bases from J, with 12 bases between. The CDR3 runs 15 residues. CDR1 and CDR2 (germline): SGHVS, FNYEAQ. The CDR3 sequence is CASSLGTKINNEQFF. CDR3 DNA sequence: TGTGCCAGCAGCTTAGGAACCAAGATCAACAATGAGCAGTTCTTC.

This chain uses TRBV20-1 with TRBJ2-1, with D perhaps matching TRBD2 (6 bases). The germline CDR1 and CDR2 sequences are DFQATT and SNEGSKA (reference sequence). V was trimmed by 0 bases and J by 3 bases, leaving 18 bases between them. CDR3 length: 17 residues. CDR3 sequence: CSARDVKEGGFYNEQFF. The CDR3 DNA reads as TGCAGTGCTAGAGATGTGAAGGAGGGAGGCTTCTACAATGAGCAGTTCTTC.

This chain links TRBV6-1 with TRBJ2-7; either TRBD1 or TRBD2 may fit D (5 bases each). This CDR3 comprises 13 residues. V lost 6 bases and J 2 bases, leaving 11 bases between the germline ends. Germline values: CDR1 MNHNS, CDR2 SASEGT. CDR3 coding DNA: TGTGCCAGCAGCAACGGGGCGCCCTACGAGCAGTACTTC. It translates to CASSNGAPYEQYF.

This clonotype was observed many times. V is TRBV28 and J is TRBJ2-1; D is perhaps TRBD2 (6 bases). The V gene lost 6 bases and the J gene lost 14 bases, with 14 bases spanning the gap. The length of the CDR3 is 11 residues. The germline V gene has CDR1 MDHEN and CDR2 SYDVKM. This CDR3 is CASRDWEDEFF. The CDR3 DNA is TGTGCCAGCAGGGACTGGGAGGATGAGTTCTTC.

This sequence joins TRBV12-3 or TRBV12-4 and TRBJ2-5; no reliable D call. The CDR3 is 13 amino acids. Trimming shortened V by 5 bases and J by 7 bases, and 14 bases separated the two germline ends. The DNA for the CDR3 is TGTGCCAGCAGTCCCCGGACCAGGTCGACCCAGTACTTC. Its translation: CASSPRTRSTQYF.

This clonotype was seen a handful of times. The J gene is TRBJ2-7, the V gene TRBV7-2; D is perhaps TRBD1 or TRBD2 (5 bases each). This CDR3 comprises 16 residues. The ends were cut back, 4 bases at V and 1 base at J, with 17 bases in the middle. Germline lookup yields CDR1 SGHTA and CDR2 FQGNSA. The CDR3 loop reads CASSSGPPYVSYEQYF. In nucleotides, the CDR3 is TGTGCCAGCAGCTCGGGACCGCCCTACGTGTCCTACGAGCAGTACTTC.

The chain is built from TRBV27 and TRBJ2-1; 14 bases are shared with TRBD2. The CDR3 covers 15 residues. The V gene end was trimmed by 7 bases and the J gene end by 9 bases; junction bases not matched to a gene: 8. Looked up from germline, CDR1 is MNHEY and CDR2 is SMNVEV (reference sequence). The CDR3 coding sequence is TGTGCCAGCACCCCCGGGACTAGCGGGAGTAGTGAGCAGTTCTTC. The encoded protein is CASTPGTSGSSEQFF.

This clonotype occurred many times. The chain recombines TRBV29-1 with TRBJ2-3; 7 bases match TRBD1. Germline V gene lookup returns CDR1 SQVTM and CDR2 ANQGSEA. The V segment lost 8 bases and the J segment 5 bases; nucleotides outside the gene matches: 7. This CDR3 is built from 12 residues. The CDR3 DNA follows: TGCAGCCCCCGGGACAGAGAAGATACGCAGTATTTT. As protein: CSPRDREDTQYF.

This clonotype was seen ten or more times. The chain recombines TRBV7-2 with TRBJ2-3; TRBD2 is a possible D gene (6 bases). The V gene's germline CDR1 is SGHTA and CDR2 FQGNSA. The CDR3 contains 15 residues. V lost 0 bases, J lost 4 bases, and 11 bases lay in between. CDR3: CASSLASGGADTQYF. CDR3 in DNA: TGTGCCAGCAGCTTAGCCTCCGGAGGGGCAGATACGCAGTATTTT.

The chain carries TRBV20-1 and TRBJ1-2; D is unclear. Trimming removed 6 bases from V and 7 bases from J, with 12 bases in between. This CDR3 comprises 11 residues. Looked up from germline, CDR1 is DFQATT and CDR2 is SNEGSKA (reference sequence). CDR3: CSAHEEGGYTF. The DNA of the CDR3 is TGCAGTGCCCACGAAGAAGGTGGCTACACCTTC.

CDR3 nucleotide sequence: TGTGCCAGCAGGGGGGGCGGGAGCCTCACCTACAATGAGCAGTTCTTC. Encoded protein: CASRGGGSLTYNEQFF. The rearrangement joins TRBV11-2 to TRBJ2-1, with D perhaps matching TRBD2 (7 bases). The CDR3 length is 16 residues. Germline V gene data show CDR1 as SGHAT and CDR2 as FQNNGV. Trimming took off 6 bases at V and 2 bases at J, with 17 bases between the two ends.

The chain links TRBV30 to TRBJ1-1; D possibly corresponds to TRBD1 (6 bases). V dropped 7 bases and J dropped 4 bases, with 13 bases sitting between them. The germline gives CDR1 GTSNPN, CDR2 SVGIG (reference sequence). The CDR3 contains 12 residues. CDR3 sequence reads: CALQGGGTEAFF. The CDR3 region has the DNA TGTGCCTTACAGGGTGGGGGCACTGAAGCTTTCTTT.

In its sample, this clonotype was seen a few times. J is TRBJ1-1 and V is TRBV25-1; D is undetermined. V was shortened by 6 bases and J by 4 bases, with 12 bases between the two germline ends. This CDR3 contains 13 residues. Germline V gene sequence: CDR1 MGHDK, CDR2 SYGVNS. The DNA of the CDR3 is TGTGCCAGCAGCCAAGGAGTGTTCACTGAAGCTTTCTTT. Its translation: CASSQGVFTEAFF. Combining the CDR3 with reference TRBV25-1 and TRBJ1-1 gives the whole variable domain EADIYQTPRYLVIGTGKKITLECSQTMGHDKMYWYQQDPGMELHLIHYSYGVNSTEKGDLSSESTVSRIRTEHFPLTLESARPSHTSQYLCASSQGVFTEAFFGQGTRLTVV.

This clonotype has only a few counts. The gene calls are TRBV6-1 and TRBJ2-2; D may be TRBD2 (6 bases). The CDR3 spans 16 residues. Between the trimmed V and J ends, which lost 6 bases and 0 bases, there was a span of 14 bases. Germline V CDR1 and CDR2: MNHNS, SASEGT. CDR3 nucleotide sequence: TGTGCCAGCAGACCCACCGGGACTGCGAACACCGGGGAGCTGTTTTTT. Its protein is CASRPTGTANTGELFF.

This clonotype was seen ten or more times. The gene calls are TRBV5-5 and TRBJ2-7; 9 positions agree with TRBD2. The CDR3 has 14 residues. The J segment lost 5 bases and the V segment lost 3 bases, leaving 6 bases of the junction unmatched. Germline CDR1 SGHKS, CDR2 YYEKEE (reference sequence). The CDR3 protein is CASSWVAGADEQYF. CDR3 nucleotides: TGTGCCAGCAGCTGGGTAGCGGGAGCGGACGAGCAGTACTTC.

This clonotype was counted at least ten times. J is TRBJ2-1 and V is TRBV28, with D perhaps matching TRBD2 (6 bases). The CDR3 runs to 13 residues. V was shortened by 7 bases and J by 5 bases, with 12 bases between the two germline ends. The germline CDR1 and CDR2 sequences are MDHEN and SYDVKM. The DNA for the CDR3 is TGTGCCAGCACCGAGGCGGGGAACAATGAGCAGTTCTTC. Translating it yields CASTEAGNNEQFF. The full variable domain, with the rest looked up from reference TRBV28 and TRBJ2-1, is DVKVTQSSRYLVKRTGEKVFLECVQDMDHENMFWYRQDPGLGLRLIYFSYDVKMKEKGDIPEGYSVSREKKERFSLILESASTNQTSMYLCASTEAGNNEQFFGPGTRLTVL.